The clone carrying this T cell receptor (beta chain) occurred a few times. Its cognate antigen is unknown. TCRdb recomputed calls from the reads with MiXCR, one row per CDR3 protein. The sample consists of approximately 630,000 distinct CDR3 sequences, more than 20% of them appearing once. This sample was included in a study of T cell repertoires in cytomegalovirus infection. Overall study context: In public TCR beta signatures, there were indications of both CMV infection and matching HLA type. Study outcomes and limitations: Cumulative frequency (of public TCR beta family members) identified carriers of CMV plus the relevant HLA. HLA-C-restricted CMV-specific TCR beta clonotypes were dominant in the ex vivo response.

This CDR3 spans 16 amino acids. Trimming cost V 4 bases and J 4 bases, with 17 bases left between them. Per germline, CDR1 MDHEN and CDR2 SYDVKM. The sequence was obtained from a human donor in good health (CMV status not recorded). Some clones in this sample may be carry-over from other donors' samples. The chain uses TRBV28 and TRBJ1-5, with D possibly being TRBD1 (6 bases). Sequencing was performed on CD8+ T cells from PBMCs. The DNA for the CDR3 is TGTGCCAGCAGTTCCCGGGCCGGGACACCGAATCAGCCCCAGCATTTT. This encodes CASSSRAGTPNQPQHF.